This T cell receptor beta chain came from a study of T-cell memory formation after mild COVID-19. Findings and caveats of the study: Most CD4+ clones that shrank were in CM and EM, while CD8+ ones turned up in EMRA. Day 15 to 85 contracting clones showed balanced CD4/CD8; later expanders leaned CD4+.

CDR3 length: 14 amino acids. In germline, CDR1 is LGHDT, CDR2 YNNKEL (reference sequence). The 5'RACE method, run with constant-segment primers, produced TCR alpha and TCR beta cDNA libraries (carrying sample barcodes and UMIs). TCRdb ran MiXCR on the 5' RACE reads and lists one entry per CDR3 protein. The profile shows hundreds of thousands of distinct CDR3 sequences, roughly 14% of them singletons. Of note for this clonotype: Its antigen is not known. At one of its ends the junction is not consistent with the germline gene, which may arise from a read error.

This receptor was obtained from a man between 18 and 35 years old who had mild COVID-19 (a few samples of this study predate the infection). Cell type and time point are not known. The sample comprised PBMCs or a T cell subset sorted from them (not recorded which). The gene calls are TRBV3-1 and TRBJ1-1; the match to TRBD1 covers 9 bases. Written as DNA, the CDR3 is TGTGCCAGCAACCAGAACGGGGGGGGACAGGGTAAGATCTTT. Protein sequence: CASNQNGGGQGKIF.